The TCR beta chain described here comes from a study of Ad26.COV2.S vaccination and SARS-CoV-2 variants. Looking at the study overall: The donor was enrolled in the Ad26.COV2.S arm of the COV1001 trial.

Concerning this clone: Its antigen is still unknown.

Treatment denoted: roughly 19 received Ad26.COV2.S at low or high dose, single or two shots; 5 received placebo; per-sample allocation not given. The investigators took samples on day 63 after the first vaccine or placebo injection. A Boston donor was an adult aged 18-55 years. The CDR3 is 14 residues long. Germline V gives CDR1 LNHDA, CDR2 SQIVND (reference sequence). Findings of the study overall: Total T cell responses may have been underestimated by the TCR breadth and depth analyses. Non-spike TCR breadth did not differ much between vaccine and placebo recipients.

TCRdb's table, derived via immunoSEQ multiplex PCR, lists solely in-frame clones and lacks some. The table has 380,000 or so clones, around 88% seen once. The sequence came from a person aged 18-60 years who received the Ad26.COV2.S COVID-19 vaccine or a placebo. This sequence joins TRBV19 and TRBJ2-1, with TRBD1 matching 7 bases. The sample in question was peripheral blood, obtained in a trial of Ad26.COV2.S vaccine versus placebo. CDR3 amino acids: CATKVAGGYNEQFF. CDR3 bases: TGTGCAACAAAGGTAGCAGGGGGCTACAATGAGCAGTTCTTC.